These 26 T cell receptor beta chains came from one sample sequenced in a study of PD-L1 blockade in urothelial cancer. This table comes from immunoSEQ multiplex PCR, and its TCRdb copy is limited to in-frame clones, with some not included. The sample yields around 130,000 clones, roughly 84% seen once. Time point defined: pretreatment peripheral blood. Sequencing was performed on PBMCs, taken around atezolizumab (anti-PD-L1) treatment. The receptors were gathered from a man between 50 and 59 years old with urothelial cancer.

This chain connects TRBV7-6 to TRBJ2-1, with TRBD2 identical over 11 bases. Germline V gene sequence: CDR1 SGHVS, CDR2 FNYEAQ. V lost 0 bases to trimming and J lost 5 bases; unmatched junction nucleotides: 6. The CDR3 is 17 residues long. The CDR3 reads CASSLAGSGRVNNEQFF. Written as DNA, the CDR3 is TGTGCCAGCAGCTTAGCGGGTAGCGGGAGGGTAAACAATGAGCAGTTCTTC. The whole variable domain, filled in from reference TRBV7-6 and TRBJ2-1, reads GAGVSQSPRYKVTKRGQDVALRCDPISGHVSLYWYRQALGQGPEFLTYFNYEAQQDKSGLPNDRFSAERPEGSISTLTIQRTEQRDSAMYRCASSLAGSGRVNNEQFFGPGTRLTVL.

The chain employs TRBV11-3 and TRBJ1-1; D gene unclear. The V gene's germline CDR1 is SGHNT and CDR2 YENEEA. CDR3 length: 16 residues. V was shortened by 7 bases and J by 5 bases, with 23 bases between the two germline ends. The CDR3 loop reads CASTRQYEGNRTEAFF. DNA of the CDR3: TGTGCCAGCACCCGCCAATATGAGGGAAATCGAACTGAAGCTTTCTTT.

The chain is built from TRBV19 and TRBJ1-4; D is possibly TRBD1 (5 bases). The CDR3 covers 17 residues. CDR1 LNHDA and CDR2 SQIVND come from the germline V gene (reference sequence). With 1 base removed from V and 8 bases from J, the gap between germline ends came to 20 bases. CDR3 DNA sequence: TGTGCCAGTAGTATAGCCTCGGGAGGAGGGGCCCACGAAAAACTGTTTTTT. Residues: CASSIASGGGAHEKLFF.

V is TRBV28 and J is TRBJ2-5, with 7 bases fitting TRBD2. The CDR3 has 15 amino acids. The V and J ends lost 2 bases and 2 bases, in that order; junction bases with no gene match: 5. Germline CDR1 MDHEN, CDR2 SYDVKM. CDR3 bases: TGTGCCAGCAGTTTACTGGCTAGCGGACAAGAGACCCAGTACTTC. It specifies CASSLLASGQETQYF.

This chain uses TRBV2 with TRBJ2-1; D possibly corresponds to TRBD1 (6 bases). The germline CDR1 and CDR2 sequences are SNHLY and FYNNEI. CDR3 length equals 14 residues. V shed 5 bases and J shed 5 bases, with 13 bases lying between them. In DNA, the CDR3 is TGTGCCAGCAGTTTCAGGGGATCCCACAATGAGCAGTTCTTC. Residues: CASSFRGSHNEQFF.

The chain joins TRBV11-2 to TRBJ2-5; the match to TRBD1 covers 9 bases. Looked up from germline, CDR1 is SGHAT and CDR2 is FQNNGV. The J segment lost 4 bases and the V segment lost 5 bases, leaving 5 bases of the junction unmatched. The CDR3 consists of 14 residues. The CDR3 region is CASSMDRGPETQYF. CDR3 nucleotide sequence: TGTGCCAGCAGCATGGACAGGGGACCAGAGACCCAGTACTTC.

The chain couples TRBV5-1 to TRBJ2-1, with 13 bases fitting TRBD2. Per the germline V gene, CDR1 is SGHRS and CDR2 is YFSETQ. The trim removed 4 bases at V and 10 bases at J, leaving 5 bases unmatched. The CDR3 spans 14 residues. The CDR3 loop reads CASSTGLAGEEQFF. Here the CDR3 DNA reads TGCGCCAGCAGCACTGGACTAGCGGGAGAGGAGCAGTTCTTC.

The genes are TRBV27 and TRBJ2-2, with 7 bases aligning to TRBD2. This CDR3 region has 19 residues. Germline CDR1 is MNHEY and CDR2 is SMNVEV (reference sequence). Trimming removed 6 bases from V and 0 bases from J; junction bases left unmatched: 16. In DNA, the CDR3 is TGTGCCAGCAGCCCCGTGGGGCGTGGGAGGGCCCCGAACACCGGGGAGCTGTTTTTT. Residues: CASSPVGRGRAPNTGELFF.

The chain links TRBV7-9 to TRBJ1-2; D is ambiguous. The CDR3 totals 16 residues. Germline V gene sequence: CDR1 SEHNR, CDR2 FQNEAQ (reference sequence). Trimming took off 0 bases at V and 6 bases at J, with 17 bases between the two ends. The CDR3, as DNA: TGTGCCAGCAGCTTAGCCGGCGGTTCCCTTCGGGATGGCTACACCTTC. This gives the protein CASSLAGGSLRDGYTF. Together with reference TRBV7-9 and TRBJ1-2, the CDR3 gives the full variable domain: DTGVSQNPRHKITKRGQNVTFRCDPISEHNRLYWYRQTLGQGPEFLTYFQNEAQLEKSRLLSDRFSAERPKGSFSTLEIQRTEQGDSAMYLCASSLAGGSLRDGYTFGSGTRLTVV.

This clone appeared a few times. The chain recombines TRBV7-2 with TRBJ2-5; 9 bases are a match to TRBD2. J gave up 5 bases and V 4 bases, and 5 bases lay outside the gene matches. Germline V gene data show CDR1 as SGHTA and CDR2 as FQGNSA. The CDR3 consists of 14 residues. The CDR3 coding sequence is TGTGCCAGCAGCTATGCGGGAGGGCCTGAGACCCAGTACTTC. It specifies CASSYAGGPETQYF. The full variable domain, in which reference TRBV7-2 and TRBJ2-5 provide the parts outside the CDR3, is GAGVSQSPSNKVTEKGKDVELRCDPISGHTALYWYRQSLGQGLEFLIYFQGNSAPDKSGLPSDRFSAERTGGSVSTLTIQRTQQEDSAVYLCASSYAGGPETQYFGPGTRLLVL.

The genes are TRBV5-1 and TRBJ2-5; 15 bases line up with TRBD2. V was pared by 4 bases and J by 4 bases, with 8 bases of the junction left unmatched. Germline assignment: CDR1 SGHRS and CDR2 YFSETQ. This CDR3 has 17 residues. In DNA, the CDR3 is TGCGCCAGCAGCCCCGATGGGGGACTAGCGGGAGGAGAGACCCAGTACTTC. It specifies CASSPDGGLAGGETQYF.

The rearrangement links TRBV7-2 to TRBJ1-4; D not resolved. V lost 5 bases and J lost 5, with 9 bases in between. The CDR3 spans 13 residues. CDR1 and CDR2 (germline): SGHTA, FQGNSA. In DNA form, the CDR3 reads TGTGCCAGCAGCCCGACGGGAAATGAAAAACTGTTTTTT. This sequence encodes CASSPTGNEKLFF.

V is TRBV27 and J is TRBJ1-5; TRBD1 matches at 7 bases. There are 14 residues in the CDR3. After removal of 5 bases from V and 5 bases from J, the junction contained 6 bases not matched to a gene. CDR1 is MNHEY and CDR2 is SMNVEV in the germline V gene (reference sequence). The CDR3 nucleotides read TGTGCCAGCAGTCCGCGACAGGGCCATCAGCCCCAGCATTTT. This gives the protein CASSPRQGHQPQHF.

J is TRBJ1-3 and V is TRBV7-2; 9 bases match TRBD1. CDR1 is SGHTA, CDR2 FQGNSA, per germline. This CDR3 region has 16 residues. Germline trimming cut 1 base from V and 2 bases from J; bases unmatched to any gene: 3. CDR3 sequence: CASSLGGTGTGNTIYF. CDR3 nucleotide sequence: TGTGCCAGCAGCTTAGGAGGGACAGGGACTGGAAACACCATATATTTT. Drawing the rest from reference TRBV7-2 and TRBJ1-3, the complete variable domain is GAGVSQSPSNKVTEKGKDVELRCDPISGHTALYWYRQSLGQGLEFLIYFQGNSAPDKSGLPSDRFSAERTGGSVSTLTIQRTQQEDSAVYLCASSLGGTGTGNTIYFGEGSWLTVV.

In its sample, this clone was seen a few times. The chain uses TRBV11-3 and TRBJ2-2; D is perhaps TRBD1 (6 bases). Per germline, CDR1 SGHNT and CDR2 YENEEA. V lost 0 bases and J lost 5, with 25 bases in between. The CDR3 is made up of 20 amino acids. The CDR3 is CASSLELWGQNLSKTGELFF. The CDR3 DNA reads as TGTGCCAGCAGCTTAGAACTCTGGGGACAAAATCTAAGTAAAACCGGGGAGCTGTTTTTT.

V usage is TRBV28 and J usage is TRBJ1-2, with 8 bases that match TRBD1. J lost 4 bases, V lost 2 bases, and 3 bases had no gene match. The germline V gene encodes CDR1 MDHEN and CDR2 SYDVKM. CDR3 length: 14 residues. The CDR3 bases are TGTGCCAGCAGTTTAGGGACAGGCCCCTATGGCTACACCTTC. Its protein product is CASSLGTGPYGYTF.

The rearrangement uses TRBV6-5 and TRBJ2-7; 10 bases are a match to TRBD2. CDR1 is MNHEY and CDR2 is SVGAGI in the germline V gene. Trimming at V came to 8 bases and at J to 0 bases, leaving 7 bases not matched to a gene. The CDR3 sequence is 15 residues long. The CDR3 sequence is CASQSSGRHSYEQYF. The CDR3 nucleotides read TGTGCCAGCCAGTCTAGCGGGAGACACTCCTACGAGCAGTACTTC.

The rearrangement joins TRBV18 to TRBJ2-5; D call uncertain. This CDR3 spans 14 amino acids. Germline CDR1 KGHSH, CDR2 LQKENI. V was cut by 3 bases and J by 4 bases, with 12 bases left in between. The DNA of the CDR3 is TGTGCCAGCTCACCTGTGGTAGATGGAGAGACCCAGTACTTC. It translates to CASSPVVDGETQYF. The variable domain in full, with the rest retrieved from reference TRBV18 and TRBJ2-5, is NAGVMQNPRHLVRRRGQEARLRCSPMKGHSHVYWYRQLPEEGLKFMVYLQKENIIDESGMPKERFSAEFPKEGPSILRIQQVVRGDSAAYFCASSPVVDGETQYFGPGTRLLVL.

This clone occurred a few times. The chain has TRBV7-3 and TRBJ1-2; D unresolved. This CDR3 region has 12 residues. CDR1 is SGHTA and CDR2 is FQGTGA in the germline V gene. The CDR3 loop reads CGADFGGYGYTF. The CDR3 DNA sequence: TGTGGGGCGGACTTCGGAGGGTATGGCTACACCTTC.

The chain's CDR3 is CASSLVLRTGVGEQFF. The CDR3 region has the DNA TGTGCCAGCAGCTTAGTTCTCCGGACGGGAGTCGGTGAGCAGTTCTTC. The chain carries TRBV11-2 and TRBJ2-1; a possible D gene is TRBD2 (6 bases). The germline V gene encodes CDR1 SGHAT and CDR2 FQNNGV. Trimming removed 1 base from V and 9 bases from J, with 19 bases in between. This CDR3 has 16 residues.

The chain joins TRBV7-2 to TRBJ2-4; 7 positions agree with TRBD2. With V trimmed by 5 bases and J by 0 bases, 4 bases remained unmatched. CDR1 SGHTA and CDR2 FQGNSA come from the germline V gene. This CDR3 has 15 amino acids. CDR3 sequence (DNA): TGTGCCAGCAGCCCAGGGACTACAGCCAAAAACATTCAGTACTTC. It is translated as CASSPGTTAKNIQYF. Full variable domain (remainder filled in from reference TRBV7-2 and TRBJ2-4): GAGVSQSPSNKVTEKGKDVELRCDPISGHTALYWYRQSLGQGLEFLIYFQGNSAPDKSGLPSDRFSAERTGGSVSTLTIQRTQQEDSAVYLCASSPGTTAKNIQYFGAGTRLSVL.

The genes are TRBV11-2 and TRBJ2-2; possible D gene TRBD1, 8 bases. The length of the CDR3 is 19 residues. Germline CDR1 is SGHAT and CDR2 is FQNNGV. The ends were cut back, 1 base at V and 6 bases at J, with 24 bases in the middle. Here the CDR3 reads CASSLGTGLAGAYAGELFF. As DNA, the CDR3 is TGTGCCAGCAGCTTAGGGACAGGGCTGGCGGGAGCTTACGCCGGGGAGCTGTTTTTT.

The CDR3 DNA reads TGTGCCTGGAGTGCCGCTCGGACTAGCGGGAGTAAAAACGAGCAGTACTTC. As protein: CAWSAARTSGSKNEQYF. The rearrangement joins TRBV30 to TRBJ2-7; 13 bases are shared with TRBD2. This CDR3 has 17 residues. V lost 1 base, J lost 5 bases, and 11 bases stayed unmatched. Per germline, CDR1 GTSNPN and CDR2 SVGIG (reference sequence).

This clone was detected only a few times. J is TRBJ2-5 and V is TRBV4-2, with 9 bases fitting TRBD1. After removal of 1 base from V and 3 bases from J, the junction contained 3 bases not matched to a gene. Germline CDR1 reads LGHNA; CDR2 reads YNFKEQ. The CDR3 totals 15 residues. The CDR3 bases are TGTGCCAGCAGCCAAGTCCGGACAGGGGAAGAGACCCAGTACTTC. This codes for CASSQVRTGEETQYF.

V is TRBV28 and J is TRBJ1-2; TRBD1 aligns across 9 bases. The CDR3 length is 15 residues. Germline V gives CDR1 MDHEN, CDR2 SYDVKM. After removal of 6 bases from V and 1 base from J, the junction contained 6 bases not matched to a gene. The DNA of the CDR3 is TGTGCCAGCAGAACGACAGGGGGGATTAACTATGGCTACACCTTC. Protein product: CASRTTGGINYGYTF.

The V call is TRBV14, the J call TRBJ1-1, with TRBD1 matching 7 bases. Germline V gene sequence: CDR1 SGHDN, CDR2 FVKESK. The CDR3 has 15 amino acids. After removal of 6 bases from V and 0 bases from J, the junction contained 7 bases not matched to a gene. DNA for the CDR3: TGTGCCAGCAGTCGTTTACAGGGGTTGAACACTGAAGCTTTCTTT. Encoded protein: CASSRLQGLNTEAFF.